The 9 T cell receptor gamma chains listed next were all sequenced from one sample in a study of gamma-delta chains in newborns, infants, children. TCRdb reanalyzed the reads using CATT. Altogether 2,000 to 2,500 gamma-chain clones are present, around 45% being singletons, with the ten largest covering approximately 4.5%. Source material: blood. These receptors originate from a child who was a newborn, infant or young child, either healthy, febrile or measles-vaccinated (not recorded which).

The chain employs TRGV2 and TRGJ1 or TRGJ2. No J segment appears in TCRdb, so it was assigned here by matching the sequence to germline. The germline gives CDR1 EGSNGY, CDR2 YDSYNSKV. J lost 10 bases, V lost 0 bases, and 3 bases had no gene match. There are 11 residues in the CDR3. CDR3 DNA sequence: TGTGCCACCTGGGACGGGAGAAAGAAACTCTTT. Translation: CATWDGRKKLF.

V usage is TRGV2 and J usage is TRGJ1 or TRGJ2. TCRdb supplies no J gene; here it was assigned by aligning the nucleotide sequence to germline. V lost 2 bases, J lost 0 bases, and 4 bases stayed unmatched. Germline V gives CDR1 EGSNGY, CDR2 YDSYNSKV. The CDR3 is 14 residues long. The CDR3 sequence: CATWDAVNYYKKLF. The DNA of the CDR3 is TGTGCCACCTGGGACGCGGTGAATTATTATAAGAAACTCTTT.

The rearrangement links TRGV3 to TRGJ1 or TRGJ2. Germline V CDR1 and CDR2: VTNTFY, YDVSTARD (reference sequence). V lost 0 bases, J lost 9 bases, and 5 bases stayed unmatched. CDR3 length: 12 residues. CDR3 sequence (DNA): TGTGCCACCTGGGACAGGGGTTTTAAGAAACTCTTT. It translates to CATWDRGFKKLF.

This clone was counted between two and nine times. This chain links TRGV4 with TRGJ1 or TRGJ2. The J gene was not available in TCRdb and was assigned here by matching the DNA to germline segments. J gave up 0 bases and V 0 bases, and 5 bases lay outside the gene matches. CDR3 length: 15 residues. Germline CDR1 and CDR2: EGSTGY and YDSYTSSV. Here the CDR3 DNA reads TGTGCCACCTGGGATGGGCCGGAGAATTATTATAAGAAACTCTTT. Protein: CATWDGPENYYKKLF.

Worth noting for this clone: The identical CDR3 is also encoded by other nucleotide sequences in the sample. CDR3 DNA sequence: TGTGCCACCTGGGACGGGCGTAGGAAACTCTTT. Translation gives CATWDGRRKLF. The V call is TRGV2, the J call TRGJ1 or TRGJ2. Here the J gene came from matching the DNA to germline, since TCRdb omits it. Per the germline V gene, CDR1 is EGSNGY and CDR2 is YDSYNSKV. The CDR3 has 11 amino acids. V was clipped by 0 bases and J by 12 bases; unmatched bases: 5.

This clone is large by share. The sample holds other DNA sequences that translate to the same CDR3. This chain joins TRGV4 and TRGJ1 or TRGJ2. Germline trimming cut 0 bases from V and 3 bases from J; bases unmatched to any gene: 2. The CDR3 is 13 residues long. Germline V lookup: CDR1 EGSTGY, CDR2 YDSYTSSV. The CDR3 protein is CATWDGPYYKKLF. The CDR3 DNA follows: TGTGCCACCTGGGATGGGCCTTATTATAAGAAACTCTTT.

The DNA for the CDR3 is TGTGCCACCTTTGACAGGCAGCGGTATTATAAGAAACTCTTT. Encoded protein: CATFDRQRYYKKLF. Without a V gene call, the J gene is given as TRGJ1 or TRGJ2. This CDR3 is 14 amino acids long.

This clone has just a few counts. The junction departs from the called germline gene at one end, perhaps through a read error. V gene TRGV9 combines with J gene TRGJP. CDR1 GITISATS and CDR2 ISYDGTV come from the germline V gene (reference sequence). The CDR3 is made up of 15 amino acids. The chain's CDR3 is CALWEVRLSKKIKVF. DNA for the CDR3: TGTGCCTTGTGGGAGGTGCGGTTGAGCAAAAAAATCAAGGTATTT.

This clone has more than one count but fewer than ten. The rearrangement links TRGV2 to TRGJ1 or TRGJ2. No J segment appears in TCRdb, so it was assigned here by matching the sequence to germline. This CDR3 spans 12 amino acids. CDR1 EGSNGY and CDR2 YDSYNSKV come from the germline V gene. Germline trimming cut 1 base from V and 6 bases from J; bases unmatched to any gene: 3. The CDR3, as DNA: TGTGCCACCTGGGACGGAATTTATAAGAAACTCTTT. Amino acids: CATWDGIYKKLF.